This TCR beta chain was sequenced for a study of tumor and adjacent non-tumor tissue in lung cancer (dated by TCRdb to the late 2010s). In terms of the full investigation: Patients with adenocarcinoma (over 11), squamous cell carcinoma (2) and small cell lung cancer (1) were included in the cohort. The 15 enrolled patients, of whom around 10 were men and 5 were women, were aged about 30 to 80 years and were diagnosed with TNM stage I to III disease. Sequencing generated a total of more than 100 million productive TCRbeta reads, averaging about 4.2 million reads per sample. The study compared bulk TCRbeta repertoires between lung tumor tissue and matched distant non-tumor lung tissue from approximately 14 lung cancer patients. TCRbeta CDR3 sequencing was performed on around 30 paired specimens, with one tumor sample and one normal lung sample collected per patient.

Bulk unsorted tissue served as the source for RNA extraction, and RNA quality was assessed using a NanoDrop ND-1000 and an Agilent 2100. The donors were newly diagnosed lung cancer patients admitted for thoracic surgery in China from August to November 2014 who had not received prior chemotherapy. Anyone who had undergone radiotherapy or chemotherapy before, or who had another cancer at the same time, was left out of the study. Surgical tissue pieces of roughly 1-2.2 cm3 were preserved in RNAlater solution and stored at -80 °C until use. General conclusions and limits of the study: In normal lung, the top 100 clones accounted for a significantly larger cumulative share of the repertoire than in tumor tissue. The methods do not name the sequencing platform or mention unique molecular identifiers. TCR diversity was significantly higher in younger patients, and higher tumor TCR diversity was associated with shorter overall and disease-free survival. Because peripheral blood was not sequenced, blood TCRbeta repertoires in the lung cancer patients of the study were not examined. With only approximately 15 patients in the cohort, the authors noted that larger samples and more detailed clinical data are needed. TCR diversity (inverse Simpson) was significantly higher in tumor than in normal lung tissue (431.37 vs 166.20, P = 0.0075, Mann-Whitney U test).

Library prep was done by multiplex PCR. Sequencing used an Illumina HiSeq 2500. Following protocols modified from ARM-PCR, the researchers constructed TCRbeta libraries through three rounds of nested PCR with primers (Table S4). PCR products of 200-500 bp were gel-excised and purified with the QIAquick gel extraction kit before sequencing. The source study handled its data this way. Trimmomatic was used to clean the reads, FLASH was used to merge the reads into complete CDR3 sequences, and MiTCR was used to assign the reads to V(D)J germline segments. Clonal diversity was computed as the inverse Simpson's index with VDJtools. Productive reads were defined as in-frame sequences without a premature stop codon. Through fastp at Q25 and MiXCR, TCRdb rebuilt clones from the public reads, retaining in-frame beta chains. Rows are combined by CDR3 protein, so each entry shows the most common genes and DNA. TCRdb, rather than the study authors, made the V and J calls. Recorded for this sample are around 66,000 distinct CDR3 sequences; 55% to 85% of them occurred a single time. Together, the top ten hold over 25% of the sample.

Regarding this clonotype: The clone's antigen remains unknown. An end of the junction does not agree with germline; a read error may underlie this.

From its cysteine to its phenylalanine, the CDR3 spans 14 amino acids. Only the CDR3 part of the read is kept: 42 bases, read in frame from the first base. The chain is assembled from TRBV12-3 or TRBV12-4 and TRBJ1-3, with TRBD1 as a weak D call on 6 bases. Sample: lung tumor tissue. The clonotype comes from a man aged 60-69 years with non-small cell lung cancer. The CDR3 protein sequence reads: CASSTQGLGNIIYF. The DNA is as follows: TGTGCCAGCAGCACACAGGGTCTTGGAAACATCATATATTTT.